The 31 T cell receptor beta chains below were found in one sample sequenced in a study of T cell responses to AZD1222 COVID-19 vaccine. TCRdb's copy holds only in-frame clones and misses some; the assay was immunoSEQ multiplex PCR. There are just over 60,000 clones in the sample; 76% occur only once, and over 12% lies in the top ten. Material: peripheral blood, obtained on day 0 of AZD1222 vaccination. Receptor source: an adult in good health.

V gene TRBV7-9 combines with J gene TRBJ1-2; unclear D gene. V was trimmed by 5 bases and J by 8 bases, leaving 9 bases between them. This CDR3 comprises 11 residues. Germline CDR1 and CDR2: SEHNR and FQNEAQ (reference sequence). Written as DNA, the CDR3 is TGTGCCAGCAGCCGAGAAACAGGCTACACCTTC. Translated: CASSRETGYTF.

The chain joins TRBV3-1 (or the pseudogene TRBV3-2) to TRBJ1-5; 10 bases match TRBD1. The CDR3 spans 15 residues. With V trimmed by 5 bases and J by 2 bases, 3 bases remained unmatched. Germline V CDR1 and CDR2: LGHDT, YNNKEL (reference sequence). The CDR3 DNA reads TGTGCCAGCAGCTTCGGGACAGGGGGCAATCAGCCCCAGCATTTT. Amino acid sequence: CASSFGTGGNQPQHF.

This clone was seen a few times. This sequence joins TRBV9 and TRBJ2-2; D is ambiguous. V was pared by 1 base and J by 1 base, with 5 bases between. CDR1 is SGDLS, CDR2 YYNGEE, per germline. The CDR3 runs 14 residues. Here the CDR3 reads CASSVRQNTGELFF. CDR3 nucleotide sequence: TGTGCCAGCAGCGTAAGACAGAACACCGGGGAGCTGTTTTTT.

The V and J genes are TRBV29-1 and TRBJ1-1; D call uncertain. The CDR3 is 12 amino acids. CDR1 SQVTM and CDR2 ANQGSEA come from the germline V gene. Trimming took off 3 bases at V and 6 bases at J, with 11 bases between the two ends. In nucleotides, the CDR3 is TGCAGCGTTGATTCGTTCGGGGCTGAAGCTTTCTTT. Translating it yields CSVDSFGAEAFF.

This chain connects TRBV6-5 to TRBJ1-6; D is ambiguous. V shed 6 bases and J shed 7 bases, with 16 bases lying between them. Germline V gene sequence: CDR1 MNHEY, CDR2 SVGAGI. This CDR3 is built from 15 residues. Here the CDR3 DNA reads TGTGCCAGCAGAACTTCGATCAGAGCCAATTCACCCCTCCACTTT. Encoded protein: CASRTSIRANSPLHF.

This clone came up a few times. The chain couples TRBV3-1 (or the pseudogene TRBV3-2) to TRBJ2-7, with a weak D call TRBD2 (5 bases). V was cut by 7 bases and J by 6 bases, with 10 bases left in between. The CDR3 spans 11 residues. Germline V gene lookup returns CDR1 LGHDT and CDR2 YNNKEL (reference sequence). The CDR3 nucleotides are TGTGCCAGCACCTCCGGGGTCGAGCAGTACTTC. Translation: CASTSGVEQYF.

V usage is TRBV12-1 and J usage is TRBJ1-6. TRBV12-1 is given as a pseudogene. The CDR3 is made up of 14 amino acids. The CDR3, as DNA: TGTGCCAGCAGCTTTCTCGACCTGAATTCACCCCTCCACTTT. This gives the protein CASSFLDLNSPLHF.

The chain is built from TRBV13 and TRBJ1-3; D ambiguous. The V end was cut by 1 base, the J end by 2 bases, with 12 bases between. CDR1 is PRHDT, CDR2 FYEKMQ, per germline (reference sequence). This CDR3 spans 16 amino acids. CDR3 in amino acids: CASSLDPRGTGNTIYF. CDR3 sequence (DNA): TGTGCCAGCAGCTTAGACCCCAGAGGGACTGGAAACACCATATATTTT.

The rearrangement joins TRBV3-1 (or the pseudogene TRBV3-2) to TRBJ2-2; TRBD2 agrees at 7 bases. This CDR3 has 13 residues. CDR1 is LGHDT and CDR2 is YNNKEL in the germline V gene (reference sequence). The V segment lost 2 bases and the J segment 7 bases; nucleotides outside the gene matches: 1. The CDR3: CASSQRTSGELFF. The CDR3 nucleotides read TGTGCCAGCAGCCAAAGGACTAGCGGGGAGCTGTTTTTT.

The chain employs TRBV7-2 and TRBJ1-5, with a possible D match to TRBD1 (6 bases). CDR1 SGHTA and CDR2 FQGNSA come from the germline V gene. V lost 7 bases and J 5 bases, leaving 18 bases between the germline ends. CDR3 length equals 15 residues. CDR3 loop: CASTLGGGEDQPQHF. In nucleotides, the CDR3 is TGTGCCAGCACCCTTGGAGGGGGTGAAGATCAGCCCCAGCATTTT. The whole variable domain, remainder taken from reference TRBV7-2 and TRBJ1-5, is GAGVSQSPSNKVTEKGKDVELRCDPISGHTALYWYRQSLGQGLEFLIYFQGNSAPDKSGLPSDRFSAERTGGSVSTLTIQRTQQEDSAVYLCASTLGGGEDQPQHFGDGTRLSIL.

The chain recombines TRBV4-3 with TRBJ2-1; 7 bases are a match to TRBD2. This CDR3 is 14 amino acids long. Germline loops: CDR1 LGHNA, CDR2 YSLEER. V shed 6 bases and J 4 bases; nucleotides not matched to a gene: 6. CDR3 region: CASSPGLFYNEQFF. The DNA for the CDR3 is TGCGCCAGCAGTCCGGGACTATTTTACAATGAGCAGTTCTTC.

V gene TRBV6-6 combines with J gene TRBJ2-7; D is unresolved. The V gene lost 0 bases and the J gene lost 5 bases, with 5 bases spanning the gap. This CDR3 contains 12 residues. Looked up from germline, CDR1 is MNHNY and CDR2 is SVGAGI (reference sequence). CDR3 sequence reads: CASSYSIDEQYF. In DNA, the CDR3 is TGTGCCAGCAGTTACTCGATTGACGAGCAGTACTTC.

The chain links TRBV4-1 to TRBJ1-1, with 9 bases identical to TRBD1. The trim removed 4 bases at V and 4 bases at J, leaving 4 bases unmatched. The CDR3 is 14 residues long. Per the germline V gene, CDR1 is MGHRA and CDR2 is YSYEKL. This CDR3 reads CASSPGQGTTEAFF. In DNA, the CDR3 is TGCGCCAGCAGCCCCGGACAGGGGACCACTGAAGCTTTCTTT.

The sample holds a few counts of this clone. The CDR3 sequence is CASSLSPTRVSNQPQHF. The CDR3 nucleotides read TGTGCCAGCAGCCTTTCCCCCACGAGGGTTAGCAATCAGCCCCAGCATTTT. The chain carries TRBV11-3 and TRBJ1-5; D is unclear. The CDR3 is 17 amino acids. Germline values: CDR1 SGHNT, CDR2 YENEEA. Trimming took off 5 bases at V and 0 bases at J, with 17 bases between the two ends.

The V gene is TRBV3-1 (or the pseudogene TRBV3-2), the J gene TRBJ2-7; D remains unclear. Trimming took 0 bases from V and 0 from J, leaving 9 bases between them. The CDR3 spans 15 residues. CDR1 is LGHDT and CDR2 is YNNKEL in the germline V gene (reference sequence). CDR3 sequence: CASSQDLPSSYEQYF. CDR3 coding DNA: TGTGCCAGCAGCCAAGATCTGCCGAGCTCCTACGAGCAGTACTTC.

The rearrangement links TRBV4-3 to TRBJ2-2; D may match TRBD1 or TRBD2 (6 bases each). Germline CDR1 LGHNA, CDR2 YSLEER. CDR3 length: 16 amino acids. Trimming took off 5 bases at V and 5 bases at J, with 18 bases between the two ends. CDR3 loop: CASSIFGGGRTGELFF. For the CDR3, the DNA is TGCGCCAGCAGCATATTCGGAGGGGGACGAACCGGGGAGCTGTTTTTT.

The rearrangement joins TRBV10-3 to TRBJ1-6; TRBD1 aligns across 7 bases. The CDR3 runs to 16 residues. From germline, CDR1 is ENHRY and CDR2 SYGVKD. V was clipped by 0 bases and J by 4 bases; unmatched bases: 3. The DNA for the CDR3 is TGTGCCATCAGTGAGTCGGACAGGAGTTATAATTCACCCCTCCACTTT. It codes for CAISESDRSYNSPLHF.

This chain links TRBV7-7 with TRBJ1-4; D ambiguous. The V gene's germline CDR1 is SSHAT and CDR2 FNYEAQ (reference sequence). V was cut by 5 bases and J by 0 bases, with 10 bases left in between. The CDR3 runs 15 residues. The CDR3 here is CASSATDATNEKLFF. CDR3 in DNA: TGTGCCAGCAGCGCCACTGATGCAACTAATGAAAAACTGTTTTTT.

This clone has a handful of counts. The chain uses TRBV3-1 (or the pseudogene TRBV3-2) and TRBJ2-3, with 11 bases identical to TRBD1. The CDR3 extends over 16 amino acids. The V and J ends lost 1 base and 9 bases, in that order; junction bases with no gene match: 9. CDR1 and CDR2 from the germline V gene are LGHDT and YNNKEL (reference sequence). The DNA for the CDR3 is TGTGCCAGCAGCCAAGGCCGGGACAGGGGGAGTTCCACGCAGTATTTT. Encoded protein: CASSQGRDRGSSTQYF.

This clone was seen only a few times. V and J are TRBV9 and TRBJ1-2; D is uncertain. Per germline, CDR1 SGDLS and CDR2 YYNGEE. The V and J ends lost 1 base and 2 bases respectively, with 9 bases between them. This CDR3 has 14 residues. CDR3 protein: CASSVTTGNYGYTF. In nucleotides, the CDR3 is TGTGCCAGCAGCGTAACTACGGGCAACTATGGCTACACCTTC. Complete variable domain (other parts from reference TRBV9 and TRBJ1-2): DSGVTQTPKHLITATGQRVTLRCSPRSGDLSVYWYQQSLDQGLQFLIQYYNGEERAKGNILERFSAQQFPDLHSELNLSSLELGDSALYFCASSVTTGNYGYTFGSGTRLTVV.

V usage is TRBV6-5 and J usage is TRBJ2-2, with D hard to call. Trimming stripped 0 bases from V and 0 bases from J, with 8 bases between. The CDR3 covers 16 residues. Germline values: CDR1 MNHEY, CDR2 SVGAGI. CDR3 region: CASSYSWLANTGELFF. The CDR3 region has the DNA TGTGCCAGCAGTTACTCTTGGCTAGCGAACACCGGGGAGCTGTTTTTT.

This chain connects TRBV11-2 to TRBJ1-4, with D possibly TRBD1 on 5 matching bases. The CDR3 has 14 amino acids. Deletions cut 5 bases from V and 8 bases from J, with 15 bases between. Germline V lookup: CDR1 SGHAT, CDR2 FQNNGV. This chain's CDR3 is CASSLGGVGEKLFF. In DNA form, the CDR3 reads TGTGCCAGCAGCCTCGGAGGGGTTGGGGAAAAACTGTTTTTT.

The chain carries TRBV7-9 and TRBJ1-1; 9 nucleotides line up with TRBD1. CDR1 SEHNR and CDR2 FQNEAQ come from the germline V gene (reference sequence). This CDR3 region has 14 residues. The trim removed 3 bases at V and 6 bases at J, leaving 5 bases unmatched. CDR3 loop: CASSFRDRVAEAFF. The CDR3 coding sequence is TGTGCCAGCAGCTTCCGGGACAGGGTCGCTGAAGCTTTCTTT. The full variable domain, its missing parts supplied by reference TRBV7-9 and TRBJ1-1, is DTGVSQNPRHKITKRGQNVTFRCDPISEHNRLYWYRQTLGQGPEFLTYFQNEAQLEKSRLLSDRFSAERPKGSFSTLEIQRTEQGDSAMYLCASSFRDRVAEAFFGQGTRLTVV.

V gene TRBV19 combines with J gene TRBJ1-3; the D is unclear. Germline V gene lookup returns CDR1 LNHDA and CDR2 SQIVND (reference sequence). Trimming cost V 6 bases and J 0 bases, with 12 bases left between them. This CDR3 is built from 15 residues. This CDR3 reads CASRLKGGSGNTIYF. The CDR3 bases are TGTGCCAGTAGACTTAAGGGCGGCTCTGGAAACACCATATATTTT.

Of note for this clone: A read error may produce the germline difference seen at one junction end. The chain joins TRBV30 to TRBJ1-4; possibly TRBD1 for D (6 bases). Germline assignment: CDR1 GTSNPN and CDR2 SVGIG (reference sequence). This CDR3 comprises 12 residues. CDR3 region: CAWSVNLGGLVF. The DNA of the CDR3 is TGTGCCTGGAGTGTAAATCTCGGGGGGCTGGTCTTT.

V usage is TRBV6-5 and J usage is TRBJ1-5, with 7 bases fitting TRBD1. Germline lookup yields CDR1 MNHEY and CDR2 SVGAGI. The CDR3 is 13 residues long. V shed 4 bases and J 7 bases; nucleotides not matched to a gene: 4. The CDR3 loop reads CASSSIQGQPQHF. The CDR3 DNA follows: TGTGCCAGCAGTTCAATACAGGGGCAGCCCCAGCATTTT.

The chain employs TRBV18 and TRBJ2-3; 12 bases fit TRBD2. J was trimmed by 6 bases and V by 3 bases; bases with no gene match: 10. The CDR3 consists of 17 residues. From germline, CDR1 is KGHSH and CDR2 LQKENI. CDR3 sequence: CASSPPGLAGTGDTQYF. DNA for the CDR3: TGTGCCAGCTCACCTCCGGGACTAGCGGGCACAGGTGATACGCAGTATTTT. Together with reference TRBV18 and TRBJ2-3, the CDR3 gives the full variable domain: NAGVMQNPRHLVRRRGQEARLRCSPMKGHSHVYWYRQLPEEGLKFMVYLQKENIIDESGMPKERFSAEFPKEGPSILRIQQVVRGDSAAYFCASSPPGLAGTGDTQYFGPGTRLTVL.

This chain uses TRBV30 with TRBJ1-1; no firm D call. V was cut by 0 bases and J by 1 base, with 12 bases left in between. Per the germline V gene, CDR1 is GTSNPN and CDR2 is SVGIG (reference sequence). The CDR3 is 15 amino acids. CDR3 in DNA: TGTGCCTGGAGTGTAGAGGAGGGATGGAACACTGAAGCTTTCTTT. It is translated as CAWSVEEGWNTEAFF. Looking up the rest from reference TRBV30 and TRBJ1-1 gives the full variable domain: SQTIHQWPATLVQPVGSPLSLECTVEGTSNPNLYWYRQAAGRGLQLLFYSVGIGQISSEVPQNLSASRPQDRQFILSSKKLLLSDSGFYLCAWSVEEGWNTEAFFGQGTRLTVV.

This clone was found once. The CDR3 DNA is TGTGCCAGCAGTTCTCGACGGCTTGGCTACACCTTC. Translating it yields CASSSRRLGYTF. The rearrangement links TRBV12-3 or TRBV12-4 to TRBJ1-2; the D is unclear. This CDR3 comprises 12 residues. V lost 4 bases and J lost 7, with 10 bases in between.

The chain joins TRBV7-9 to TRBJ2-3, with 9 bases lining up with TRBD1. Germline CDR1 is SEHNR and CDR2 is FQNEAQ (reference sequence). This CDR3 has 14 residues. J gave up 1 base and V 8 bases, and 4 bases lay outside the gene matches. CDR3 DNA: TGTGCCAGCTTAGACAGGGGGGGCACAGATACGCAGTATTTT. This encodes CASLDRGGTDTQYF.

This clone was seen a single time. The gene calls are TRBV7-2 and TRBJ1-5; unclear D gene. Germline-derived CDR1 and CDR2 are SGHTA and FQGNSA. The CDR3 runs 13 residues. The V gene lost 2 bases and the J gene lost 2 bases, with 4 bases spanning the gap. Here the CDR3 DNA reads TGTGCCAGCAGCTTACAGGGCAATCAGCCCCAGCATTTT. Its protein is CASSLQGNQPQHF.